The TCR beta chain under discussion was sequenced for a study of blood T cells in healthy people across ages. Overall study results and limits: Naive T cell percentage showed a strong correlation with TCR beta diversity. While age rose, TCR beta diversity per million T cells dropped in a roughly linear way.

PBMCs numbering at least 6.5 million were isolated per sample. A second PCR of 7 to 11 cycles used a sample-barcoded 5' primer and a J-beta primer mix. Using its own MiXCR run on the 5' RACE reads, TCRdb lists one record per CDR3 protein. Of under 1 million distinct CDR3 sequences listed, under 55% are singletons. This clonotype was counted a single time. Its target is unknown. This may be a read error: a much more frequent sequence differs by one nucleotide. Specimen: blood. This TCR came from a man in his sixties in good health.

The CDR3 spells CSARDVGEAYGQYF. The CDR3 nucleotides read TGCAGTGCTAGAGATGTGGGGGAGGCCTACGGGCAGTACTTC. The chain combines TRBV20-1 with TRBJ2-5; perhaps TRBD2 as D (6 bases). This CDR3 is 14 amino acids long. V was clipped by 0 bases and J by 11 bases, with 19 bases between them. Germline CDR1 reads DFQATT; CDR2 reads SNEGSKA (reference sequence).